Reported below is one T cell receptor beta chain. The antigen is not known. The CDR3 is made up of 14 amino acids. Germline V gene lookup returns CDR1 SGDLS and CDR2 YYNGEE. Trimming removed 5 bases from V and 1 base from J, with 13 bases in between. This table comes from immunoSEQ multiplex PCR, and its TCRdb copy is limited to in-frame clones, with some not included. The top ten clones hold 4.4% of a sample with about 120,000 clones, roughly 91% of them seen once. The source of the sample is a study of T cell responses to AZD1222 COVID-19 vaccine. Study-wide points: Of the AZD1222 recipients, only 5 or 6 were seropositive at baseline. Spike was spanned by vaccine-associated CD4 TCRs, which were dominant at 160-218 and 743-854. Donors in the cohort were predominantly white British and more often female, and clonal diversity was possibly underestimated.

The chain uses TRBV9 and TRBJ2-7; perhaps TRBD2 as D (6 bases). This sample comprised peripheral blood, obtained on day 0 of AZD1222 vaccination. This clonotype was sampled from an adult in good health. In DNA, the CDR3 is TGTGCCAGCAGTCTTTCGACTAGATCCTACGAGCAGTACTTC. The encoded protein is CASSLSTRSYEQYF.